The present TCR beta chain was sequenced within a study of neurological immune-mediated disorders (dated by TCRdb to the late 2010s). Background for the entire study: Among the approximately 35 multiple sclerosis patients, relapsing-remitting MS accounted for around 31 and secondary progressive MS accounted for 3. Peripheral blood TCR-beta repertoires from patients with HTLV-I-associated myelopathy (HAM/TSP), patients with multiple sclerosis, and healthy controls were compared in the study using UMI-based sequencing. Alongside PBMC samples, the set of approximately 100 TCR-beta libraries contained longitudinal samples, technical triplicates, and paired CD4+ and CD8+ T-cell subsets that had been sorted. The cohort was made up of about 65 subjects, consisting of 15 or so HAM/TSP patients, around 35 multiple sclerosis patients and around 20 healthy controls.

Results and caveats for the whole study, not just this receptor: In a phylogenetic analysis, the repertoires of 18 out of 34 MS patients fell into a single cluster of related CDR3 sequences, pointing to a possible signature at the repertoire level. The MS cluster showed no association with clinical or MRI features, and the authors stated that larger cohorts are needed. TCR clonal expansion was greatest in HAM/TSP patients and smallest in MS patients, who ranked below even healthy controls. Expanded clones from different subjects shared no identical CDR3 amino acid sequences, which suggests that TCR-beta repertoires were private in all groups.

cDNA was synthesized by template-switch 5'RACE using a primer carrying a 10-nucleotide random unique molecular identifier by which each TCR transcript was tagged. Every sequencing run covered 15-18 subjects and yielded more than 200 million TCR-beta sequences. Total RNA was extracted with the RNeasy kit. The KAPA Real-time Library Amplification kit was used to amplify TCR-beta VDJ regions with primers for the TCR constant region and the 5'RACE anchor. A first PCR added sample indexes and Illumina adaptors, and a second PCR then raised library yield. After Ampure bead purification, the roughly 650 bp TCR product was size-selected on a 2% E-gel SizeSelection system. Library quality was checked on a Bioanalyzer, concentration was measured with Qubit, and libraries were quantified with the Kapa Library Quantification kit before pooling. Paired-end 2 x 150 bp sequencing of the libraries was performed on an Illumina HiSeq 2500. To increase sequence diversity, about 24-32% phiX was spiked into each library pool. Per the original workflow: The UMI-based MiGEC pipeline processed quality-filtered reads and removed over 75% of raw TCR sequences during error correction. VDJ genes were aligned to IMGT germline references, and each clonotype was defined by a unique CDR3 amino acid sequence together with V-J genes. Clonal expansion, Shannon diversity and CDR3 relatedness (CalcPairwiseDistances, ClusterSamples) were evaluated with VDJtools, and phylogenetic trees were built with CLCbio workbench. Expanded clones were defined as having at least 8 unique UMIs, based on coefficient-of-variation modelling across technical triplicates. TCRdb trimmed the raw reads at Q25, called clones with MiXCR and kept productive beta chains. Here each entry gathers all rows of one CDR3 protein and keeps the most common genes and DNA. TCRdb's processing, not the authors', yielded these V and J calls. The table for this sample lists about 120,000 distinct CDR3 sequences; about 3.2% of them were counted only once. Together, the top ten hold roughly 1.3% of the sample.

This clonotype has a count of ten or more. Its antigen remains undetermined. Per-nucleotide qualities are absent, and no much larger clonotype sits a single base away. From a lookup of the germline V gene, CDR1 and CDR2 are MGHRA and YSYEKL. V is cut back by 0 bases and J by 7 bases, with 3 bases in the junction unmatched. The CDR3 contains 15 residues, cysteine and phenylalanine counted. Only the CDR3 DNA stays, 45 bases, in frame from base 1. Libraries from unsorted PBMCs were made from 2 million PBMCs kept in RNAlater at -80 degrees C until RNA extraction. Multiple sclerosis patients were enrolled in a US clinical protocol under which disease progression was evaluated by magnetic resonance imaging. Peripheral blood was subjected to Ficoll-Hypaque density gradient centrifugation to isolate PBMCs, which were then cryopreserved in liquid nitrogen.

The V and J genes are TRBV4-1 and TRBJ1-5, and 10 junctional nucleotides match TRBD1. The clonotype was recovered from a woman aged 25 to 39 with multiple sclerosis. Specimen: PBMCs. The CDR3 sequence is CASSQEATGGQPQHF. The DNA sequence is TGCGCCAGCAGCCAAGAAGCGACAGGGGGCCAGCCCCAGCATTTT.